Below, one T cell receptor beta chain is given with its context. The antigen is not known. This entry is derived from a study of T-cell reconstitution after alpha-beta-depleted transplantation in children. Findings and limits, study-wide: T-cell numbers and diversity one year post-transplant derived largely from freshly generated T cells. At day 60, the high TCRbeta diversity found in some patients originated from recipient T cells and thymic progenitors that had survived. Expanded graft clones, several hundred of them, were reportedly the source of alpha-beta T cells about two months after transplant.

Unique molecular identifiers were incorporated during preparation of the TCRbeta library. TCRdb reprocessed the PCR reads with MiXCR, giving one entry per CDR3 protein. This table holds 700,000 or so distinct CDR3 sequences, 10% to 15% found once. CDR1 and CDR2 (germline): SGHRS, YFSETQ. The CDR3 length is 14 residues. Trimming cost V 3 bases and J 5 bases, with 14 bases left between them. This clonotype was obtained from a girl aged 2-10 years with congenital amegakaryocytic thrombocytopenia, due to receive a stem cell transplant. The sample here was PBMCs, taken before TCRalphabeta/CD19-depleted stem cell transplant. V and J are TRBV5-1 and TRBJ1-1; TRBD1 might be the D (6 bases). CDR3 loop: CASSSMIRGTEAFF. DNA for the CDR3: TGCGCCAGCAGCTCTATGATCAGGGGAACTGAAGCTTTCTTT.